The rows below give T cell receptor beta chains drawn from one sample of a study of T cell changes during pregnancy in multiple sclerosis. TCRdb's table, derived via immunoSEQ multiplex PCR, lists solely in-frame clones and lacks some. The data show fewer than 30,000 clones, more than 90% seen once. Sequencing used CD8+ T cells from peripheral blood mononuclear cells, obtained before pregnancy. These receptor sequences come from a female donor with multiple sclerosis, enrolled in a pregnancy study. CDR3s leave out the opening cysteine and the closing phenylalanine or tryptophan. D genes are given only for firm matches.

V gene	J gene	D gene	CDR3 protein
TRBV4-3	TRBJ2-7	TRBD2	ASSQEGGGPYEQY
TRBV7-9	TRBJ2-7	TRBD1	ASRPPPGQGGYEQY
TRBV9	TRBJ2-6	NA	ASSVGAAGANVLT
TRBV29-1	TRBJ1-1	NA	SVEDRRGRA
TRBV7-2	TRBJ2-5	NA	ASSLAGLAMSQY
TRBV6-5	TRBJ1-1	NA	ASSYSITRSTEAF
TRBV9	TRBJ2-3	NA	ASGSVITDTQY
TRBV6-1	TRBJ2-7	NA	ASSETAGVSSYEQY
TRBV6-5	TRBJ2-2	NA	ASGAGASNGELF
TRBV5-1	TRBJ2-5	TRBD2	ASSHGEGFSGRSGTQY
TRBV5-5	TRBJ1-1	TRBD1	ASRPGQGYGNTEAF
TRBV27	TRBJ2-5	NA	ASSLIAGLQETQY
TRBV6-5	TRBJ1-1	TRBD1	ATTTDRGTEAF
TRBV7-9	TRBJ1-2	NA	ASSFDYGYT
TRBV6-6	TRBJ2-5	NA	ASCRFQETQY
TRBV6-1	TRBJ2-1	TRBD1	ATRDRGSYEQF
TRBV11-2	TRBJ2-7	TRBD2	ASSLRGTSAIYEQY
TRBV9	TRBJ2-3	TRBD1	ASSVGGGTTDTQY
TRBV5-1	TRBJ2-1	NA	ASSSNNEQF
TRBV27	TRBJ2-7	TRBD1	ASSRRPFQGEYEQY
TRBV27	TRBJ1-1	NA	ASSLGGSTEAF
TRBV21-1	TRBJ2-4	NA	ASSKALAKNIQY
TRBV4-2	TRBJ2-7	NA	ASSPALLDSFYEQY
TRBV6-6	TRBJ1-4	NA	ASSSPRGVNEKLF
TRBV29-1	TRBJ1-1	TRBD1	SVEDRDRVFGNTEAF
TRBV7-3	TRBJ2-3	NA	ASSSGGAPDTQY
TRBV7-9	TRBJ2-1	NA	ASSQTGLLQDEQF
TRBV5-1	TRBJ1-5	TRBD1	ASSSGTGGKRDSNQPQH
TRBV11-2	TRBJ1-6	NA	ASSITGPNSPLH
TRBV29-1	TRBJ2-2	TRBD2	SVPGLAGPRGTGELF
TRBV9	TRBJ2-3	TRBD2	ASSQWASGGSDTQY
TRBV15	TRBJ2-5	NA	ATSRDLGGISQETQY
TRBV4-3	TRBJ2-7	TRBD2	ASSQDQGTSREQY
TRBV7-3	TRBJ2-1	TRBD2	ASSPTTGLFHEQF
TRBV7-9	TRBJ2-3	NA	ASSPDLALRDTQY
TRBV2	TRBJ2-3	NA	ASSVREGTQY
TRBV9	TRBJ1-2	NA	ASSSRVIGYT
TRBV2	TRBJ1-2	NA	ARTGGYGYT
TRBV9	TRBJ2-2	NA	ASSPSLLTNTGELF
TRBV21-1	TRBJ1-5	NA	ASSKGGTSTAGNQPQH
TRBV2	TRBJ2-3	NA	ASSTESDRPNTDTQY
TRBV18	TRBJ2-1	TRBD2	ASSSLAARSAGYNEQF
TRBV6-1	TRBJ2-1	TRBD2	ASSGRLAGGPDEQF
TRBV7-3	TRBJ1-1	NA	ASSLGQPNTEAF
TRBV21-1	TRBJ1-2	NA	ASSKAPGGYT
TRBV7-8	TRBJ1-1	NA	ASSFRGMNTEAF
TRBV28	TRBJ2-7	TRBD2	ASSLTSGSAYEQY
TRBV5-1	TRBJ1-2	TRBD1	ASSLGTDYTYGYT
TRBV9	TRBJ2-3	NA	ASGTGTQY
TRBV5-8	TRBJ1-2	NA	ASSLVEGGYT
TRBV2	TRBJ2-5	TRBD1	ASSRTGARDTQY
TRBV7-9	TRBJ2-7	NA	ASSKKGQEVYEQY
TRBV7-9	TRBJ1-5	TRBD1	ASSDTGQGANQPQH
TRBV6-5	TRBJ1-5	NA	ASSSGGSNQPQH